The sequence of this T cell receptor (beta chain) was determined in a study of OX40 agonist ivuxolimab in advanced cancers. Regarding the research as a whole: Ivuxolimab, which targeted the costimulatory receptor OX40 (CD134), was an agonistic, fully human IgG2 monoclonal antibody. Prior anti-PD-1, anti-PD-L1 or anti-CTLA-4 therapy was permitted, and checkpoint inhibitors had been received by 30% to 40% of dose-escalation patients. The point of sequencing TCRbeta in the periphery was to test whether ivuxolimab changed TCR sequence diversity and drove clonal T-cell expansion. Intravenous ivuxolimab was administered to patients every 2 weeks at six dose levels: 0.01, 0.1, 0.3, 1.5, 3 and 10 mg/kg. Of the 50 or so patients in dose escalation, some 20 had hepatocellular carcinoma, some 15 had melanoma, 9 had renal cell carcinoma and 9 had head and neck cancer. Partial responses occurred in three dose-escalation patients: two with cutaneous melanoma and one with hepatocellular carcinoma. In the dose-escalation cohort, more than 75% of patients were male, and the mean age was approximately 60 years, with a range of roughly 20 to 85. The monotherapy dose-escalation portion (N of about 57 patients) of the phase I ivuxolimab trial is reported in the paper.

Note on this clone: Which antigen it targets is not known. Base qualities were left out, and no much larger clone turns up one base away.

For sequencing of the TCRbeta CDR3 region, genomic DNA was extracted from the sorted cells. The immunoSEQ Assay was used to sequence the TCRbeta CDR3 regions. What TCRdb holds here is the immuneACCESS table cut down to in-frame rearrangements. Part of the clones is not present; checked against another copy, under half of the missing clones reflect an unresolved V gene, and the others are unexplained. Here the sample has roughly 34,000 clones; 74% occur a single time. Jointly, the top ten make up about a fifth of the sample. Trimming takes 6 bases from V and 9 bases from J, and the germline ends sit 9 bases apart. The germline V gene (reference sequence) provides CDR1 LNHDA and CDR2 SQIVND. From cysteine to phenylalanine, the CDR3 is 11 amino acids long. The kept DNA is CDR3 alone, 33 bases in frame from the first base. The trial excluded patients who had a history of autoimmune disease or were on systemic immunosuppression. In every dose cohort, peripheral blood was drawn for TCR sequencing at baseline, cycle 4 day 1, and cycle 7 day 1. The samples were taken from a phase I, first-in-human, multicenter, open-label dose-escalation trial of ivuxolimab. Adults with locally advanced or metastatic head and neck squamous cell, hepatocellular, melanoma or renal cell carcinoma were enrolled in the trial. Before TCR sequencing, CD4+ T cells and CD8+ T cells were sorted from peripheral blood as separate populations.

Summary of the overall study and its limitations: Antigen specificity was not determined for the clonally expanded peripheral T cells. Partial responders in the 0.1-3.0 mg/kg groups had among the lowest normalized peripheral clonal expansion, especially among CD8+ T cells. On average, CD8+ T cells showed more expanded clones than CD4+ T cells after ivuxolimab. Clonal expansion of both CD4+ and CD8+ blood T cells was observed from baseline to week 6 at doses 0.1 to 3.0 mg/kg. Low levels of normalized T-cell clonal expansion were also seen in some patients who did not respond.

The sample here was CD4+ or CD8+ T cells sorted from blood, taken in a trial of the OX40 agonist ivuxolimab. The chain is assembled from TRBV19 and TRBJ2-1; there is no confident call for the D gene. The receptor's source is an adult with an advanced solid tumor such as melanoma, head and neck, liver or kidney cancer. The CDR3 corresponds to CASRRNSEQFF. The sequenced DNA is TGTGCCAGTAGGAGGAACAGTGAGCAGTTCTTC.